This T cell receptor beta chain was documented in a study of beta chain features in type 1 diabetes. General study findings and limits: In patients and controls equally, PCR might favor templates that are shorter. Shortening of TCRB CDR3s, moderate but significant, appeared in all four CD4+ subsets of Type 1 diabetes patients.

Concerning this clone itself: The antigen remains unidentified.

TCRB transcripts that were expressed got sequenced, as all of the isolated RNA had been reverse transcribed. The data were produced by immunoSEQ multiplex PCR, yet TCRdb's version contains in-frame clones alone and is incomplete. The data hold fewer than 400,000 clones, with roughly a tenth observed a single time. CDR1 is SGHAT, CDR2 FQNNGV, per germline. The germline V and J ends were trimmed by 2 bases and 2 bases, with 13 bases remaining between them. The CDR3 has 15 residues. The receptor was derived from a man between 25 and 39 years old with type 1 diabetes. Sequencing was carried out using central memory CD4+ T cells from blood. The chain employs TRBV11-2 and TRBJ2-7, with a tentative D call TRBD2 (7 bases). The CDR3 DNA is TGTGCCAGCAGCTTATCGCGGGGGCACCCCTACGAGCAGTACTTC. It codes for CASSLSRGHPYEQYF.